This TCR beta chain was obtained from a study of control samples from healthy donors and cancer patients. Profiling relied on immunoSEQ multiplex PCR, and the TCRdb table lists in-frame clones only, not all of them. The sample carries 100,000 or so clones, 83% recorded once. The CDR3 consists of 13 residues. CDR1 LNHDA and CDR2 SQIVND come from the germline V gene (reference sequence). The junction had 5 bases not matched to a gene; V was cut back by 4 bases and J by 6 bases. This clonotype was sampled from a woman in her forties or fifties in good health. The chain employs TRBV19 and TRBJ2-7, with TRBD2 matching 8 bases. Sample: blood. The CDR3 DNA sequence: TGTGCCAGTAGTAAGGGACTAGAAGGCGAGCAGTACTTC. It encodes CASSKGLEGEQYF.